This T cell receptor beta chain was recovered during a study of blood T cell repertoires in COVID-19. Across the study: COVID-19 samples, acute and convalescent, were from the United States, Italy and Spain. PBMCs, B-cell-depleted T cells, or T cells provided the cDNA or gDNA that made up the material.

Original data processing: Amplification of reference gene primers was used by the study to estimate nucleated cell counts. Repertoires were generated with immunoSEQ multiplex PCR, while TCRdb's copy carries only in-frame clones and drops some. V and J calls and clone size are copied from that table; D and trimming were computed from the DNA. Found here are some 150,000 clones, roughly 86% of them singletons; the top ten hold roughly 3.5%. This clone was seen more than once but under ten times. The receptor comes from a man in his 70s with acute or convalescent COVID-19. What was sequenced was peripheral blood.

Here the CDR3 reads CASTPGGKGKETQYF. CDR3 sequence (DNA): TGTGCCAGCACGCCCGGGGGGAAAGGGAAAGAGACCCAGTACTTC. V is TRBV28 and J is TRBJ2-5, with 7 bases lining up with TRBD2. CDR3 length: 15 amino acids. Germline V gene data show CDR1 as MDHEN and CDR2 as SYDVKM. Trimming took 7 bases from V and 3 from J; bases not matched to a gene: 11.